This T cell receptor beta chain was captured in a study of circulating CD8 cells and anti-PD-1 response in melanoma. Background on the study: Complete or partial response defined responders; stable or progressive disease, non-responders.

Within the sample, this clonotype is medium-sized. Its antigen is not identified. Each library started from around 14 ng of total RNA using the QIAseq Immune Repertoire TCR panel. One entry per CDR3 protein results from TCRdb running MiXCR on the reads. The repertoire holds about 1,200 distinct CDR3 sequences, with 9.5% to 13% as singletons. This CDR3 has 14 amino acids. Trimming took 5 bases from V and 9 from J, leaving 17 bases between them. CDR1 LNHDA and CDR2 SQIVND come from the germline V gene (reference sequence). Findings and caveats of the study: Subset repertoires were largely private at M1, with under 7.5% shared. Most experiments lacked replicates. Previously treated and treatment-naive patients were pooled together.

Sorting of live CD3+CD8+TCRalphabeta+ cells by PD-1 and/or TIGIT gave four subsets. The source material was CD8+ T cells from PBMCs, sampled at baseline or after one month of anti-PD-1 therapy (not recorded which). The rearrangement uses TRBV19 and TRBJ1-5, with D perhaps TRBD1 (6 bases). The clonotype comes from a human donor with melanoma. The CDR3 nucleotides read TGTGCCAGTAGTCCCTTACAGGGCTCGTGGCCCCAGCATTTT. Protein product: CASSPLQGSWPQHF.